The clone carrying this T cell receptor beta chain was found a few times. This sample was taken from a study of blood T cell repertoires in COVID-19. Overall study context: The United States, Italy and Spain provided the acute and convalescent COVID-19 samples. T cells, B-cell-depleted T cells, or PBMCs supplied cDNA or gDNA.

In the original processing: Reference gene primer amplification in the assay estimated nucleated cell counts. Only in-frame clones appear in the TCRdb table, and some are missing; sequencing was by immunoSEQ multiplex PCR. V and J calls and clone size are as listed in that table; D and trimming were resolved from the DNA. This table has roughly 120,000 clones, roughly 80% appearing once. What was sequenced was peripheral blood. This TCR was recovered from a man in his 70s with acute or convalescent COVID-19.

The chain's CDR3 is CASKVSGGNTIYF. CDR3 sequence (DNA): TGTGCCAGCAAAGTATCAGGGGGAAACACCATATATTTT. The J gene is TRBJ1-3, the V gene TRBV28, with D maybe TRBD1 (5 bases). V gave up 7 bases and J gave up 4 bases, with 11 bases separating them. The CDR3 is made up of 13 amino acids. Germline CDR1 MDHEN, CDR2 SYDVKM.